This is a list of T cell receptor beta chains from one sample in a study of T cell repertoires in cytomegalovirus infection. TCRdb itself ran the reads through MiXCR, one entry per CDR3 protein. The top ten hold about an eighth of the sample, which has roughly 990,000 distinct CDR3 sequences, approximately 31% seen once. No antigen is known for these receptors. The sample here was cultured CD8+ T cells from PBMCs, taken from culture after CMV antigen stimulation. The receptors derive from a human donor in good health (CMV status not recorded). Some clones in this sample may be carry-over from other donors' samples. Each CDR3 is given with its conserved first and last residue. D genes are given only for firm matches. The size of a clone is reported for some rows only, either as once, few or many, or as a class for expanded clones.

j_call: TRBJ2-1; d_call: TRBD1; v_call: TRBV20-1; clone_size: .; cdr3_aa: CSARVTGGPRNEQFF; cdr3_nt: TGCAGTGCTAGAGTTACAGGGGGCCCAAGGAATGAGCAGTTCTTC
j_call: TRBJ2-7; d_call: TRBD2; v_call: TRBV15; clone_size: few; cdr3_aa: CATSRERSGGAYEQYF; cdr3_nt: TGTGCCACCAGCAGAGAACGAAGCGGGGGGGCCTACGAGCAGTACTTC
j_call: TRBJ1-3; d_call: .; v_call: TRBV15; clone_size: .; cdr3_aa: CATSREWTSGNTIYF; cdr3_nt: TGTGCCACCAGCAGAGAGTGGACCTCTGGAAACACCATATATTTT
j_call: TRBJ2-1; d_call: TRBD2; v_call: TRBV12-3/TRBV12-4; clone_size: .; cdr3_aa: CASSPSPLAGTWFF; cdr3_nt: TGTGCCAGCAGTCCCTCCCCTTTAGCGGGCACTTGGTTCTTC
j_call: TRBJ1-1; d_call: .; v_call: TRBV2; clone_size: .; cdr3_aa: CASLLRVNTEAFF; cdr3_nt: TGTGCCAGCCTTCTCCGGGTGAACACTGAAGCTTTCTTT
j_call: TRBJ2-7; d_call: TRBD1; v_call: TRBV7-9; clone_size: few; cdr3_aa: CASRTDRYEQYF; cdr3_nt: TGTGCCAGCAGGACGGACAGGTACGAGCAGTACTTC
j_call: TRBJ2-7; d_call: .; v_call: TRBV7-8; clone_size: .; cdr3_aa: CASSYHYEQYF; cdr3_nt: TGTGCCAGCAGCTATCACTACGAGCAGTACTTC
j_call: TRBJ1-2; d_call: .; v_call: TRBV7-6; clone_size: .; cdr3_aa: CASSLPRNYGYTF; cdr3_nt: TGTGCCAGCAGCTTACCCCGGAACTATGGCTACACCTTC
j_call: TRBJ1-4; d_call: TRBD1; v_call: TRBV13; clone_size: .; cdr3_aa: CASSLQGLGANEKLFF; cdr3_nt: TGTGCCAGCAGCCTACAGGGGCTGGGGGCTAATGAAAAACTGTTTTTT
j_call: TRBJ2-2; d_call: .; v_call: TRBV27; clone_size: few; cdr3_aa: CASSLSAFTGFGELFF; cdr3_nt: TGTGCCAGCAGTTTATCGGCATTCACGGGGTTTGGGGAGCTGTTTTTT
j_call: TRBJ2-7; d_call: TRBD1; v_call: TRBV12-3/TRBV12-4; clone_size: .; cdr3_aa: CASSPEGTGVPYEQYF; cdr3_nt: TGTGCCAGCAGTCCAGAGGGGACAGGGGTCCCCTACGAGCAGTACTTC
j_call: TRBJ2-3; d_call: TRBD2; v_call: TRBV11-2; clone_size: .; cdr3_aa: CASSSGLAATDTQYF; cdr3_nt: TGTGCCAGCAGCTCGGGACTAGCGGCTACAGATACGCAGTATTTT
j_call: TRBJ2-3; d_call: .; v_call: TRBV6-2/TRBV6-3; clone_size: many; cdr3_aa: CASSRDRRGDTQYF; cdr3_nt: TGTGCCAGCAGTCGGGACCGGAGAGGAGATACGCAGTATTTT
j_call: TRBJ2-4; d_call: .; v_call: TRBV20-1; clone_size: .; cdr3_aa: CSATSGSGGSIQYF; cdr3_nt: TGCAGTGCCACCTCAGGCTCCGGAGGGAGCATTCAGTACTTC
j_call: TRBJ1-1; d_call: .; v_call: TRBV5-4; clone_size: few; cdr3_aa: CASSTDRKKAFF; cdr3_nt: TGTGCCAGCAGCACTGACAGGAAGAAAGCTTTCTTT
j_call: TRBJ1-2; d_call: .; v_call: TRBV20-1; clone_size: .; cdr3_aa: CSARVDSTPYTYGYTF; cdr3_nt: TGCAGTGCTAGAGTAGATTCCACTCCTTATACCTATGGCTACACCTTC
j_call: TRBJ2-1; d_call: .; v_call: TRBV7-4; clone_size: .; cdr3_aa: CASSLERKRSSFNEQFF; cdr3_nt: TGTGCCAGCAGCTTAGAACGGAAGCGGAGCTCCTTCAATGAGCAGTTCTTC
j_call: TRBJ2-2; d_call: .; v_call: TRBV12-3/TRBV12-4; clone_size: once; cdr3_aa: CASSSSDNTGELFF; cdr3_nt: TGTGCCAGCAGTTCTTCCGATAACACCGGGGAGCTGTTTTTT
j_call: TRBJ1-5; d_call: .; v_call: TRBV7-6; clone_size: .; cdr3_aa: CASSLAPGSGFSNQPQHF; cdr3_nt: TGTGCCAGCAGCTTAGCGCCGGGGTCAGGCTTTAGCAATCAGCCCCAGCATTTT
j_call: TRBJ1-6; d_call: .; v_call: TRBV11-2; clone_size: few; cdr3_aa: CAGQKGSPSYNSPLHF; cdr3_nt: TGTGCAGGTCAGAAGGGCAGTCCTTCTTATAATTCACCCCTCCACTTT
j_call: TRBJ1-6; d_call: .; v_call: TRBV6-6; clone_size: .; cdr3_aa: CASSSWWEDNSPHHF; cdr3_nt: TGTGCCAGCAGTTCCTGGTGGGAGGATAATTCACCCCACCACTTT
j_call: TRBJ2-1; d_call: TRBD1; v_call: TRBV19; clone_size: few; cdr3_aa: CASSMTGGMGEQFF; cdr3_nt: TGTGCCAGTAGTATGACAGGGGGGATGGGGGAGCAGTTCTTC
j_call: TRBJ2-1; d_call: TRBD2; v_call: TRBV12-3/TRBV12-4; clone_size: .; cdr3_aa: CASSPIAGTYNEQFF; cdr3_nt: TGTGCCAGCAGTCCCATAGCGGGGACTTACAATGAGCAGTTCTTC
j_call: TRBJ2-5; d_call: .; v_call: TRBV10-3; clone_size: many; cdr3_aa: CAISDLHEETQYF; cdr3_nt: TGTGCCATCAGTGATCTACATGAAGAGACCCAGTACTTC
j_call: TRBJ2-7; d_call: .; v_call: TRBV15; clone_size: few; cdr3_aa: CATSAYRVYEQYF; cdr3_nt: TGTGCCACCAGCGCTTACAGGGTTTACGAGCAGTACTTC